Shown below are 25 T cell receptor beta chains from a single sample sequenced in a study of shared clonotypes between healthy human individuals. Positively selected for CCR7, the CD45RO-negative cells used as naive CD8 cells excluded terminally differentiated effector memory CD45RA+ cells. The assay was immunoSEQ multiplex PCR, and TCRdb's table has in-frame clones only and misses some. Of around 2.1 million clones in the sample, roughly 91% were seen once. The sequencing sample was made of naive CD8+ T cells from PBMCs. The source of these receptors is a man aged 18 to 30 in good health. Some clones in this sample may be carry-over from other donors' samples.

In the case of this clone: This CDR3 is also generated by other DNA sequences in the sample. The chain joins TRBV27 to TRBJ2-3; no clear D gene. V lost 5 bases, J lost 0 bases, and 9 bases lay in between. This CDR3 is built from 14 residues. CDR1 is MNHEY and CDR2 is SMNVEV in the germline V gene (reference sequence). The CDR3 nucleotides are TGTGCCAGCAGTCTCCGGCAGAGCACAGATACGCAGTATTTT. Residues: CASSLRQSTDTQYF.

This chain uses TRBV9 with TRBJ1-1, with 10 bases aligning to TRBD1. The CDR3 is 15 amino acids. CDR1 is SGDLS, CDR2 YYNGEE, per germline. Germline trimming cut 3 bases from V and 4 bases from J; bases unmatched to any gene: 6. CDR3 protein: CASSGGQGLITEAFF. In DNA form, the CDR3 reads TGTGCCAGCAGCGGGGGACAGGGGTTGATCACTGAAGCTTTCTTT.

The CDR3 region has the DNA TGTGCCAGCAGCCGTGAGCGCTTTCCGGGAATAAGCGCAACTAATGAAAAACTGTTTTTT. Its translation is CASSRERFPGISATNEKLFF. The chain couples TRBV5-5 to TRBJ1-4; D is unclear. Germline CDR1 SGHKS, CDR2 YYEKEE (reference sequence). This CDR3 contains 20 residues. The V end was cut by 4 bases, the J end by 0 bases, with 25 bases between.

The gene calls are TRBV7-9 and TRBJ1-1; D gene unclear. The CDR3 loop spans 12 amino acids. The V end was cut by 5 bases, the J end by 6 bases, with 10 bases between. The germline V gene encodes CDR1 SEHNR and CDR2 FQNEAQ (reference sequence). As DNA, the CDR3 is TGTGCCAGCAGCCCCCCGTGGCCTGAAGCTTTCTTT. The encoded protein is CASSPPWPEAFF.

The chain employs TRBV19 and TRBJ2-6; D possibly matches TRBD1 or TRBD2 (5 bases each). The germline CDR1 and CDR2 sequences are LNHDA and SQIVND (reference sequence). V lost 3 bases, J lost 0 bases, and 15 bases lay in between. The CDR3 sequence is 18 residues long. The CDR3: CASSMLGTLASGANVLTF. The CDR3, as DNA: TGTGCCAGTAGTATGTTAGGGACGCTCGCCTCTGGGGCCAACGTCCTGACTTTC.

CDR3: CATSVGDIREQYF. CDR3 DNA: TGTGCCACCTCCGTGGGGGACATACGCGAGCAGTACTTC. The rearrangement joins TRBV19 to TRBJ2-7; a weak D match, TRBD1 (6 bases). The CDR3 extends over 13 amino acids. Germline loops: CDR1 LNHDA, CDR2 SQIVND (reference sequence). Trimming removed 10 bases from V and 6 bases from J, with 19 bases in between.

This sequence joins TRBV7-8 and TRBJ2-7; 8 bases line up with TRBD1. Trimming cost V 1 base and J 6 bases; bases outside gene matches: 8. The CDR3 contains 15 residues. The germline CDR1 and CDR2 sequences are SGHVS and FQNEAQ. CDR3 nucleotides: TGTGCCAGCAGCTTAGTTCCAGGGGGCACGGCCGAGCAGTACTTC. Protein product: CASSLVPGGTAEQYF.

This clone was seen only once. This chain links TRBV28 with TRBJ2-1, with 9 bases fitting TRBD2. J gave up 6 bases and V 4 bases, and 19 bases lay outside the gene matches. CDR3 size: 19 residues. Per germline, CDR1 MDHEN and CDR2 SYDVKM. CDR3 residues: CASSSRLSGRFLGGNEQFF. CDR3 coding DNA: TGTGCCAGCAGTTCTCGTTTGAGCGGGAGGTTCCTGGGTGGCAATGAGCAGTTCTTC.

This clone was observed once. DNA for the CDR3: TGTGCCAGCAGCCTGAGGGGTGAGCAGTTCTTC. It yields the protein CASSLRGEQFF. V and J are TRBV7-8 and TRBJ2-1; D assignment may be TRBD1 or TRBD2 (5 bases each). The V and J ends lost 5 bases and 9 bases respectively, with 8 bases between them. This CDR3 comprises 11 residues. CDR1 is SGHVS, CDR2 FQNEAQ, per germline.

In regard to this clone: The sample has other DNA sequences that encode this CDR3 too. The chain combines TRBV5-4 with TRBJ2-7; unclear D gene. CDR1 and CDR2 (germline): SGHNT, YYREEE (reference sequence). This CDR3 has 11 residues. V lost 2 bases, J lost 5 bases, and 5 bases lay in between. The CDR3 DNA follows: TGTGCCAGCAGCTTTGGAGACGAGCAGTACTTC. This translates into CASSFGDEQYF.

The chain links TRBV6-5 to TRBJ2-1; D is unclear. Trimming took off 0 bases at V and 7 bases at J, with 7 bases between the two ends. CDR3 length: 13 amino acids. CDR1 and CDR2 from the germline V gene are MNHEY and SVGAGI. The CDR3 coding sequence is TGTGCCAGCAGTTACTCGATGCAGAATGAGCAGTTCTTC. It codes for CASSYSMQNEQFF.

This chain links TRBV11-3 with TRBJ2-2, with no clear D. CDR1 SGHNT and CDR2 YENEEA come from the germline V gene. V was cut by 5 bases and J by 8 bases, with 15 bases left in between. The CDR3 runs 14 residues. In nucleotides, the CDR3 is TGTGCCAGCAGCCCAGGCGGATATGGGGGGGAGCTGTTTTTT. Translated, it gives CASSPGGYGGELFF.

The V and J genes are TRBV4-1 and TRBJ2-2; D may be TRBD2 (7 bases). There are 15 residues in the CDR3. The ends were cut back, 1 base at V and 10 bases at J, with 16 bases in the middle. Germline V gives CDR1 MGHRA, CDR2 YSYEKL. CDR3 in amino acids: CASSQGINGGAELFF. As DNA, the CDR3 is TGCGCCAGCAGCCAAGGAATAAATGGGGGGGCGGAGCTGTTTTTT.

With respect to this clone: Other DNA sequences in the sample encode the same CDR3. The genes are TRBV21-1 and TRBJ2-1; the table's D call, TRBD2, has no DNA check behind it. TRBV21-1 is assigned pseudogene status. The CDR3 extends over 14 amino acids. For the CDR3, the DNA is TGTGCCAGCAGCCCCAGGGACTTATACAATGAGCAGTTCTTC. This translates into CASSPRDLYNEQFF.

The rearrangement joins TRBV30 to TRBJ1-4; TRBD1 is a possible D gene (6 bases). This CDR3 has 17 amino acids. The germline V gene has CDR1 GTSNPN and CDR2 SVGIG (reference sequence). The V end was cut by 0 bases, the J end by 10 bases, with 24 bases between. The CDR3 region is CAWSVGNRAGLVVKLFF. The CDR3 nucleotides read TGTGCCTGGAGTGTAGGGAACAGGGCCGGCCTAGTCGTAAAACTGTTTTTT. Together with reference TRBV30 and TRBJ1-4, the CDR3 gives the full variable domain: SQTIHQWPATLVQPVGSPLSLECTVEGTSNPNLYWYRQAAGRGLQLLFYSVGIGQISSEVPQNLSASRPQDRQFILSSKKLLLSDSGFYLCAWSVGNRAGLVVKLFFGSGTQLSVL.

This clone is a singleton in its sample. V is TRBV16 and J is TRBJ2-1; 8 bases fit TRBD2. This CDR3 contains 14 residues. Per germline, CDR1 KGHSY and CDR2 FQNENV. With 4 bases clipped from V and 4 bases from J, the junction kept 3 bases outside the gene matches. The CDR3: CASSRAGGYNEQFF. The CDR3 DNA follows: TGTGCCAGCAGCCGGGCGGGAGGTTACAATGAGCAGTTCTTC.

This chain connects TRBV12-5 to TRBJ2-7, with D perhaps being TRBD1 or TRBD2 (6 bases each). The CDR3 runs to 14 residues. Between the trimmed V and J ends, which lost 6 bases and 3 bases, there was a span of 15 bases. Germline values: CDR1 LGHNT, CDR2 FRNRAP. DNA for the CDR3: TGTGCTAGTGGCGAGGGGGGCCCCAACTACGAGCAGTACTTC. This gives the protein CASGEGGPNYEQYF.

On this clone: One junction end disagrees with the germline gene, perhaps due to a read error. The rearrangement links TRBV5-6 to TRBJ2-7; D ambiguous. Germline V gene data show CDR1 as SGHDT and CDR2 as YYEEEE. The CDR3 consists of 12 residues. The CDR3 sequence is CASSQGSSEQYF. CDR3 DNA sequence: TGTGCCAGCAGCCAAGGGTCCTCCGAGCAGTACTTC.

DNA for the CDR3: TGTGCCACCAGCAGAGTAGTATTGGTGGGACTAGCGGGTGCAATTCAGTACTTC. It translates to CATSRVVLVGLAGAIQYF. V gene TRBV15 combines with J gene TRBJ2-4; 12 positions match TRBD2. Germline V gives CDR1 LNHNV, CDR2 YYDKDF (reference sequence). V was clipped by 1 base and J by 10 bases; unmatched bases: 14. The CDR3 is made up of 18 amino acids. Together with reference TRBV15 and TRBJ2-4, the CDR3 gives the full variable domain: DAMVIQNPRYQVTQFGKPVTLSCSQTLNHNVMYWYQQKSSQAPKLLFHYYDKDFNNEADTPDNFQSRRPNTSFCFLDIRSPGLGDTAMYLCATSRVVLVGLAGAIQYFGAGTRLSVL.

CDR3 in DNA: TGTGCCATCAATACGGGAGTTTCAGATACGCAGTATTTT. It specifies CAINTGVSDTQYF. This sequence joins TRBV10-3 and TRBJ2-3; perhaps TRBD2 as D (6 bases). Trimming pared 7 bases from V and 4 bases from J, leaving 12 bases between. The CDR3 covers 13 residues. In germline, CDR1 is ENHRY, CDR2 SYGVKD.

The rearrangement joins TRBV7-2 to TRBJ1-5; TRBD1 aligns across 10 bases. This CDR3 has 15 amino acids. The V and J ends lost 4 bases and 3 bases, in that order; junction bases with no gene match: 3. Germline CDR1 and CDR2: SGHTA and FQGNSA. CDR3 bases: TGTGCCAGCAGCTGGACAGGGGGACCCAATCAGCCCCAGCATTTT. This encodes CASSWTGGPNQPQHF.

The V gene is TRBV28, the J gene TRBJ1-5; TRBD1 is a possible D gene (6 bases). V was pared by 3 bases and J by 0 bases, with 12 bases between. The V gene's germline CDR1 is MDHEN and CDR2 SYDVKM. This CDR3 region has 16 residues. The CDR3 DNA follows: TGTGCCAGCAGTTTCTTTAAGGGGGTTAGCAATCAGCCCCAGCATTTT. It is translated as CASSFFKGVSNQPQHF.

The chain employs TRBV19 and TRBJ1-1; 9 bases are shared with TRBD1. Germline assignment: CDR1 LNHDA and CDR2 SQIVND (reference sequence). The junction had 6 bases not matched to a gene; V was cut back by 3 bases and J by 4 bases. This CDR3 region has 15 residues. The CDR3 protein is CASSIIRDRVTEAFF. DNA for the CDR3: TGTGCCAGTAGTATCATCCGGGACAGGGTCACTGAAGCTTTCTTT.

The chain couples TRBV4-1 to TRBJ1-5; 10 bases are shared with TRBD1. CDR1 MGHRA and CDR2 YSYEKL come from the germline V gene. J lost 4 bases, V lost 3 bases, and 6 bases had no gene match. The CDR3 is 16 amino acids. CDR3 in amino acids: CASSQTWTGGNQPQHF. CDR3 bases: TGCGCCAGCAGCCAGACTTGGACAGGGGGGAATCAGCCCCAGCATTTT.

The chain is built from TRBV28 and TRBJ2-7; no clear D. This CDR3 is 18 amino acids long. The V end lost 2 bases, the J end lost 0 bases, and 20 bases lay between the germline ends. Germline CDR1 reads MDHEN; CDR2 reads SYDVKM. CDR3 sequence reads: CASSLRPLGRHPSYEQYF. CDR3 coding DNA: TGTGCCAGCAGTTTAAGGCCCCTGGGCAGACACCCCTCCTACGAGCAGTACTTC.